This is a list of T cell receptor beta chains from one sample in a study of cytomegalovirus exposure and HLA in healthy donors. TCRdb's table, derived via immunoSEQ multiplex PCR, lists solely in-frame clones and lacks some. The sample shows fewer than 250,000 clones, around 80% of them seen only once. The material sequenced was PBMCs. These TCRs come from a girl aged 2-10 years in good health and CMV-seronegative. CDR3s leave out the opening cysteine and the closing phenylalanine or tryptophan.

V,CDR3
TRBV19,ASSTPRGAKNIQY
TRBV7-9,ASSLSATKNTEAF
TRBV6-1,ASREQGAYGYT
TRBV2,ASSEGQFAVDWIQY
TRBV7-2,ASSPGDRPTEAF
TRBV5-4,ASSLARDEKLF
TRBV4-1,ASSQGSSKYEQF
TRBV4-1,ASSQDRVAGASYEQY
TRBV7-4,ARKPGQGYEKLF
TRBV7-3,ASSKPGTGLNEQF
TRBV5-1,ASSPGTGTYGYT
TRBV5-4,ASSLHGVNEQF
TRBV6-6,AAAPRRGYEQY
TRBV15,ATSRGVSLLGEQY
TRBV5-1,ASSLWTGGIGTGELF
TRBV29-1,SADAGYGSYEQY
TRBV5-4,ASSWGGQGGAEQY
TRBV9,ASSAGQGPYGYT
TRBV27,ASIRDRTYTEAF
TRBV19,ASSIPGLNQPQH
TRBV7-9,ASSHDRGQGYT
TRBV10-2,ASSEPLVFSTDTQY
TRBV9,ASSSVLAGEEDTQY
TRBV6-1,ASSPRQGGEQY
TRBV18,ASSTWTRDHTGELF
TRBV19,ASSPMFGSNEQF
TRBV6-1,ASLDGVYEQY
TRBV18,ASSPLAGAGTDTQY
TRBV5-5,ASSLDLVPTEAF
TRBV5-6,ASSLDQGYYGYT
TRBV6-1,ASSEASLSSDTQY
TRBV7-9,ASSSPGQLYGYT
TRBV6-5,ASRPGPDRAQY
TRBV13,ASSPGGADTQY
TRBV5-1,ASSLRGGRRDTQY
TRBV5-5,ASSLENLDRVSFDGYT
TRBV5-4,ASSRWTGTGNIQY
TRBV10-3,AISLSGTGSTEAF
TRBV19,ASRDSLSNQPQH
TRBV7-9,ASSLGGGHQETQY
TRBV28,ASRPTGSYEQY
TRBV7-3,ASSSDRGENSPLH
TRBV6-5,ASRQGAGPQH
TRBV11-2,ASSSTGGGGGSYEQY
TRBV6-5,ASSGDRRSYEQY
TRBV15,ATSPPPGLAGGRNSYNEQF
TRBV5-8,ASSPNFNNEQF
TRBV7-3,ASSFGQYNSPLH
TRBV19,ASSIQPGTLSGANVLT
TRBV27,ASSLIADQPQH
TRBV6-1,ASSVGRPGLTSSYEQY
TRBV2,ASSEVRAGSLIEQY
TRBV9,ASSRETGEAF
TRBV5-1,ASSLGGPEDTIY
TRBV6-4,ASSGTGSDTQY
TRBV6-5,ASRPTGQANYGYT